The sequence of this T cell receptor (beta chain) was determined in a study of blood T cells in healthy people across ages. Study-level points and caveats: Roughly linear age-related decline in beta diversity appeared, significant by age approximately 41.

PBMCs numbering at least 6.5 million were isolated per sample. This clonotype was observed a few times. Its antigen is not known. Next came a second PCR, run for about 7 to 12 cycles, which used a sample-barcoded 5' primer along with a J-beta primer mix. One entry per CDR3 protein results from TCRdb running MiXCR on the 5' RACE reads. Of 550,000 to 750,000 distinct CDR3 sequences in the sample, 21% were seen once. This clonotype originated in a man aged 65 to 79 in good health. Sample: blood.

The CDR3 region has the DNA TGTGCCAGCAGTCGACAGGGACAAAACATTCAGTACTTC. Protein product: CASSRQGQNIQYF. This rearrangement joins TRBV9 to TRBJ2-4; 7 bases agree with TRBD1. V trimming: 5 bases; J trimming: 5 bases; junction bases outside the gene matches: 4. Germline V CDR1 and CDR2: SGDLS, YYNGEE. This CDR3 region has 13 residues.